The 25 T cell receptor beta chains in this list originate from one sample, sequenced in a study of sequential checkpoint blockade in melanoma. Indicated treatment: randomized to nivolumab then ipilimumab (arm A) or the reverse (arm B). Sequencing used immunoSEQ multiplex PCR; TCRdb keeps in-frame clones, though not all of them. The sample contains more than 25,000 clones, less than 90% of which appear only once. The material was CD8+ T cells sorted from blood (inferred from file names), obtained from a patient given nivolumab and ipilimumab in sequence. Source of these receptors: a human donor with melanoma.

The gene calls are TRBV6-5 and TRBJ1-5; a possible D gene is TRBD1 (5 bases). The ends were cut back, 8 bases at V and 0 bases at J, with 11 bases in the middle. Germline V CDR1 and CDR2: MNHEY, SVGAGI. The CDR3 loop spans 14 amino acids. The CDR3 protein is CASQAGLSNQPQHF. The CDR3 DNA follows: TGTGCCAGCCAGGCAGGGCTTAGCAATCAGCCCCAGCATTTT.

The chain has TRBV4-1 and TRBJ2-2; 7 nucleotides line up with TRBD2. There are 17 residues in the CDR3. The J segment lost 4 bases and the V segment lost 0 bases, leaving 8 bases of the junction unmatched. Germline V CDR1 and CDR2: MGHRA, YSYEKL. CDR3: CASSQDLLADPTGELFF. CDR3 bases: TGCGCCAGCAGCCAAGATCTCCTAGCGGATCCCACCGGGGAGCTGTTTTTT.

The chain has TRBV7-9 and TRBJ2-2; 10 nucleotides align to TRBD2. The CDR3 loop spans 18 amino acids. The trim removed 5 bases at V and 0 bases at J, leaving 9 bases unmatched. The germline V gene encodes CDR1 SEHNR and CDR2 FQNEAQ (reference sequence). The CDR3 bases are TGTGCCAGCAGCCCCCTCCGGACTAGCGGACCGAACACCGGGGAGCTGTTTTTT. Its protein is CASSPLRTSGPNTGELFF.

The chain couples TRBV6-6 to TRBJ1-1; 8 nucleotides align to TRBD1. CDR3 length equals 16 residues. Germline CDR1 reads MNHNY; CDR2 reads SVGAGI (reference sequence). With 4 bases clipped from V and 1 base from J, the junction kept 8 bases outside the gene matches. The CDR3 spells CASSSQGANRNTEAFF. CDR3 DNA sequence: TGTGCCAGCAGTTCTCAGGGGGCGAATAGGAACACTGAAGCTTTCTTT.

The V call is TRBV9, the J call TRBJ1-2; 7 nucleotides align to TRBD1. The J segment lost 4 bases and the V segment lost 0 bases, leaving 3 bases of the junction unmatched. Germline lookup yields CDR1 SGDLS and CDR2 YYNGEE. CDR3 size: 14 residues. CDR3: CASSVGTGLYGYTF. DNA of the CDR3: TGTGCCAGCAGCGTAGGGACAGGCCTCTATGGCTACACCTTC.

The chain links TRBV30 to TRBJ2-7, with D perhaps matching TRBD2 (6 bases). Germline assignment: CDR1 GTSNPN and CDR2 SVGIG (reference sequence). The ends were cut back, 2 bases at V and 3 bases at J, with 17 bases in the middle. This CDR3 spans 15 amino acids. CDR3 sequence (DNA): TGTGCCTGGAGTATTCCATTGGCGGGATACTACGAGCAGTACTTC. Protein product: CAWSIPLAGYYEQYF.

The chain employs TRBV28 and TRBJ1-5; 7 nucleotides line up with TRBD1. CDR1 MDHEN and CDR2 SYDVKM come from the germline V gene. Trimming cost V 3 bases and J 3 bases; bases outside gene matches: 8. This CDR3 has 16 amino acids. The CDR3 coding sequence is TGTGCCAGCAGTTTTTTTAGGACAGGACTCAATCAGCCCCAGCATTTT. It translates to CASSFFRTGLNQPQHF.

V gene TRBV6-5 combines with J gene TRBJ2-1; maybe TRBD1 (5 bases). Trimming took off 7 bases at V and 0 bases at J, with 13 bases between the two ends. Looked up from germline, CDR1 is MNHEY and CDR2 is SVGAGI. This CDR3 comprises 15 residues. The CDR3 nucleotides read TGTGCCAGCACATTTACAGGTGGCTCCTACAATGAGCAGTTCTTC. This translates into CASTFTGGSYNEQFF.

This chain joins TRBV14 and TRBJ2-7; 7 bases map to TRBD2. The CDR3 has 14 residues. The V segment lost 2 bases and the J segment 3 bases; nucleotides outside the gene matches: 4. Germline CDR1 and CDR2: SGHDN and FVKESK. The chain's CDR3 is CASSQLGGDYEQYF. CDR3 bases: TGTGCCAGCAGCCAATTGGGAGGGGACTACGAGCAGTACTTC.

This clone appeared once. The chain couples TRBV4-3 to TRBJ2-7; 8 bases match TRBD2. Germline-derived CDR1 and CDR2 are LGHNA and YSLEER. The CDR3 runs to 14 residues. Trimming removed 4 bases from V and 6 bases from J; junction bases left unmatched: 8. CDR3: CASSLGLDPGEQYF. Here the CDR3 DNA reads TGCGCCAGCAGCCTGGGACTAGATCCCGGCGAGCAGTACTTC.

The chain couples TRBV9 to TRBJ1-4; 9 nucleotides agree with TRBD1. Germline CDR1 is SGDLS and CDR2 is YYNGEE. The V segment lost 3 bases and the J segment 3 bases; nucleotides outside the gene matches: 3. The CDR3 has 15 residues. The CDR3 nucleotides are TGTGCCAGCAGCGAACAGGGGGCTGCTAATGAAAAACTGTTTTTT. Amino acid sequence: CASSEQGAANEKLFF.

The rearrangement uses TRBV4-2 and TRBJ1-2; 8 nucleotides agree with TRBD1. With 0 bases clipped from V and 8 bases from J, the junction kept 8 bases outside the gene matches. CDR1 is LGHNA and CDR2 is YNFKEQ in the germline V gene. The CDR3 loop spans 15 amino acids. CDR3 sequence reads: CASSQEGQGAWGYTF. CDR3 nucleotides: TGTGCCAGCAGCCAAGAAGGGCAGGGGGCTTGGGGCTACACCTTC.

This rearrangement joins TRBV4-3 to TRBJ1-2, with a possible D match to TRBD1 (6 bases). The CDR3 totals 14 residues. V lost 4 bases and J 1 base, leaving 10 bases between the germline ends. Germline V gene sequence: CDR1 LGHNA, CDR2 YSLEER. Here the CDR3 reads CASSRGQNNYGYTF. The DNA for the CDR3 is TGCGCCAGCAGCCGAGGACAGAATAACTATGGCTACACCTTC.

In regard to this clone: This CDR3 fails to terminate in the conserved phenylalanine or tryptophan, so it likely reflects a read error. It is unclear where the CDR3 begins or ends on the DNA, so no DNA is shown, and the CDR3 is as TCRdb lists it. V and J are TRBV28 and TRBJ2-7; TRBD2, the table's D call, lacks a check against the DNA. The CDR3 extends over 13 residues, inclusive of both ends. Per germline, CDR1 MDHEN and CDR2 SYDVKM. CDR3 protein: CASSFRGLAGPVT.

This clone was detected only once. V and J are TRBV2 and TRBJ2-2; possible D gene TRBD2, 5 bases. The CDR3 totals 15 residues. Germline V lookup: CDR1 SNHLY, CDR2 FYNNEI. The V end lost 5 bases, the J end lost 0 bases, and 10 bases lay between the germline ends. The CDR3 region has the DNA TGTGCCAGCAGTCGGGTAGCGTCGAACACCGGGGAGCTGTTTTTT. Amino acids: CASSRVASNTGELFF.

In regard to this clone: One end of the junction varies from germline; a read error may be responsible. V is TRBV4-3 and J is TRBJ2-7; 7 bases are shared with TRBD1. The CDR3 is made up of 16 amino acids. Germline V gene data show CDR1 as LGHNA and CDR2 as YSLEER. The CDR3 DNA sequence: TGCGCCAGCAGCGAAGAGCCCTTGGGACAGACGGGCGAGCAGTACTTC. This sequence encodes CASSEEPLGQTGEQYF.

The chain links TRBV7-9 to TRBJ2-5; D is possibly TRBD2 (5 bases). The CDR3 sequence is 15 residues long. Germline CDR1 is SEHNR and CDR2 is FQNEAQ (reference sequence). V was clipped by 5 bases and J by 3 bases, with 16 bases between them. The CDR3 loop is CASSPQSRGKETQYF. CDR3 bases: TGTGCCAGCAGCCCTCAATCTCGGGGTAAAGAGACCCAGTACTTC.

The chain has TRBV27 and TRBJ2-7; a possible D gene is TRBD1 (5 bases). This CDR3 is 13 amino acids long. Trimming removed 3 bases from V and 3 bases from J, with 9 bases in between. The V gene's germline CDR1 is MNHEY and CDR2 SMNVEV (reference sequence). CDR3 sequence reads: CASSLEQGYEQYF. DNA for the CDR3: TGTGCCAGCAGTTTGGAGCAGGGCTACGAGCAGTACTTC.

The chain links TRBV7-6 to TRBJ1-5, with D perhaps matching TRBD1 (5 bases). The CDR3 runs to 14 residues. Germline values: CDR1 SGHVS, CDR2 FNYEAQ. Trimming took 0 bases from V and 7 from J, leaving 10 bases between them. The CDR3: CASSLAGEEQPQHF. The CDR3 nucleotides are TGTGCCAGCAGCTTAGCAGGGGAGGAGCAGCCCCAGCATTTT.

The chain uses TRBV4-2 and TRBJ2-7; TRBD2 agrees at 11 bases. The CDR3 is 19 amino acids. Germline CDR1 LGHNA, CDR2 YNFKEQ. After removal of 1 base from V and 0 bases from J, the junction contained 11 bases not matched to a gene. CDR3: CASSQVGTSGLTLSYEQYF. Here the CDR3 DNA reads TGTGCCAGCAGCCAAGTTGGGACTAGCGGTCTTACCCTCTCCTACGAGCAGTACTTC.

This chain uses TRBV28 with TRBJ2-7; 9 positions agree with TRBD1. Per the germline V gene, CDR1 is MDHEN and CDR2 is SYDVKM. J was trimmed by 4 bases and V by 5 bases; bases with no gene match: 6. CDR3 length: 14 amino acids. This CDR3 is CASSPSGQGYEQYF. The DNA of the CDR3 is TGTGCCAGCAGTCCCTCGGGACAGGGATACGAGCAGTACTTC.

The chain recombines TRBV7-2 with TRBJ2-3; 8 bases are a match to TRBD2. This CDR3 contains 15 residues. CDR1 is SGHTA and CDR2 is FQGNSA in the germline V gene. Losses at the gene ends were 2 bases for V and 6 bases for J; bases not matched to a gene: 7. This CDR3 reads CASSLIGGALDTQYF. In DNA form, the CDR3 reads TGTGCCAGCAGCTTAATCGGGGGGGCCTTGGATACGCAGTATTTT.

The rearrangement links TRBV4-3 to TRBJ2-2; 9 nucleotides line up with TRBD1. The CDR3 is 17 amino acids. V was clipped by 0 bases and J by 6 bases; unmatched bases: 8. CDR1 and CDR2 from the germline V gene are LGHNA and YSLEER. The CDR3 region has the DNA TGCGCCAGCAGCCAAGATCTCTCCGGGACAGGGTCCGGGGAGCTGTTTTTT. Translated, it gives CASSQDLSGTGSGELFF.

This clone was seen just once. The V and J genes are TRBV4-1 and TRBJ2-3, with TRBD2 matching over 7 bases. This CDR3 is 14 amino acids long. Germline assignment: CDR1 MGHRA and CDR2 YSYEKL. After removal of 4 bases from V and 2 bases from J, the junction contained 3 bases not matched to a gene. The CDR3 loop reads CASSPAGFTDTQYF. In DNA, the CDR3 is TGCGCCAGCAGCCCAGCGGGATTCACAGATACGCAGTATTTT.

The genes are TRBV28 and TRBJ2-3; 7 nucleotides line up with TRBD1. CDR1 is MDHEN, CDR2 SYDVKM, per germline. Trimming took 4 bases from V and 0 from J; bases not matched to a gene: 7. This CDR3 comprises 16 residues. The CDR3 nucleotides read TGTGCCAGCAGTTCCCTAAGGACAGGTAGCACAGATACGCAGTATTTT. Its protein product is CASSSLRTGSTDTQYF. The whole variable domain, filled in from reference TRBV28 and TRBJ2-3, reads DVKVTQSSRYLVKRTGEKVFLECVQDMDHENMFWYRQDPGLGLRLIYFSYDVKMKEKGDIPEGYSVSREKKERFSLILESASTNQTSMYLCASSSLRTGSTDTQYFGPGTRLTVL.